The clone carrying this TCR beta chain was observed a handful of times. Its antigen is not identified. With a J-beta primer mix and a sample-barcoded 5' primer, a second PCR ran about 6 to 11 cycles. TCRdb passed the 5' RACE reads through MiXCR, listing each CDR3 protein once. The table shows roughly 1,800,000 distinct CDR3 sequences, with 40% to 55% occurring only once. Trimming removed 3 bases from V and 5 bases from J; junction bases left unmatched: 4. The V gene's germline CDR1 is DFQATT and CDR2 SNEGSKA (reference sequence). The CDR3 extends over 13 amino acids. The record originates from a study of blood T cells in healthy people across ages. Findings and limits, study-wide: Unsorted PBMCs ruled out conclusive naive versus antigen-experienced comparison.

This sequence joins TRBV20-1 and TRBJ2-5; TRBD2 matches at 9 bases. The sequence was collected from a woman aged 35 to 49 in good health. The sample comprised blood. The CDR3 region is CSASEGLAETQYF. The DNA for the CDR3 is TGCAGTGCTAGTGAGGGACTAGCCGAGACCCAGTACTTC.